These T cell receptor beta chains were read from a single sample in a study of blood T cell repertoires in COVID-19. TCRdb's copy holds only in-frame clones and misses some; the assay was immunoSEQ multiplex PCR. The table has about 180,000 clones, approximately 86% seen once. The sequenced sample was peripheral blood. These receptors were taken from a woman aged 25 to 39 with active or convalescent COVID-19. Both conserved end residues are trimmed from each CDR3. The D gene is left open where the match is weak.

CDR3aa | d_gene | j_gene | v_gene
ASSQIREVANEKLF | NA | TRBJ1-4 | TRBV14
ASSSGGQQPQH | TRBD1 | TRBJ1-5 | TRBV12-3/TRBV12-4
ATSDPGGSNTGELF | TRBD1 | TRBJ2-2 | TRBV24-1
ASRQGTAANTGELF | TRBD1 | TRBJ2-2 | TRBV5-1
ASSPGPGVGNTIY | NA | TRBJ1-3 | TRBV18
ASSRQTNYGYT | NA | TRBJ1-2 | TRBV14
ASSEGSGIRSYEQY | TRBD2 | TRBJ2-7 | TRBV25-1
ASSPSGANYGYT | NA | TRBJ1-2 | TRBV11-2
AWSVRGRGSGNTIY | NA | TRBJ1-3 | TRBV30
ATSRVGVTEAF | NA | TRBJ1-1 | TRBV15
ASSQVQNQETQY | NA | TRBJ2-5 | TRBV14
ASSSGQGILETQY | TRBD1 | TRBJ2-5 | TRBV28
ASSPGSLRLGFTGELF | NA | TRBJ2-2 | TRBV10-1
ASSVKSYRTDTQY | NA | TRBJ2-3 | TRBV9
ASSVDPSLPEQY | NA | TRBJ2-7 | TRBV9
ASSDSMMGQDRGFYQPQH | TRBD1 | TRBJ1-5 | TRBV6-4
ASSLRLAGARETQY | TRBD2 | TRBJ2-5 | TRBV5-1
ASSTPWGGGYT | NA | TRBJ1-2 | TRBV28
ASTPEGGSTGELF | NA | TRBJ2-2 | TRBV5-1
ASSVDIGGKGTGNEQF | NA | TRBJ2-1 | TRBV9
ASSHSIYEQY | NA | TRBJ2-7 | TRBV19
ASSPSGGEVDTQY | TRBD2 | TRBJ2-3 | TRBV2
SVLVGNQPQH | NA | TRBJ1-5 | TRBV29-1
ASSSGAYEQY | NA | TRBJ2-7 | TRBV6-6
ASSPQLGGQPQH | NA | TRBJ1-5 | TRBV18
ASSISSNQPQH | NA | TRBJ1-5 | TRBV19
ASSLFGRQNEQF | NA | TRBJ2-1 | TRBV27
ATGNRGRVGYT | TRBD1 | TRBJ1-2 | TRBV5-4
ATRGYLTDTQY | NA | TRBJ2-3 | TRBV24-1
ASSPRKRSYSYEQY | NA | TRBJ2-7 | TRBV5-1
ASSPLAGGPSNEQF | TRBD2 | TRBJ2-1 | TRBV6-2/TRBV6-3
ASRLDGLNTEAF | NA | TRBJ1-1 | TRBV7-8
ASSLLVSRQPFMNTEAF | NA | TRBJ1-1 | TRBV28
AWSGDISYEQY | NA | TRBJ2-7 | TRBV30
AGRGTSGTEAF | NA | TRBJ1-1 | TRBV18
ASRETGESNQPQH | TRBD1 | TRBJ1-5 | TRBV2
ASSYSGGEGGYT | NA | TRBJ1-2 | TRBV6-5
ASSFPGQHNEQF | NA | TRBJ2-1 | TRBV27
ASSLGEIYGYT | NA | TRBJ1-2 | TRBV12-3/TRBV12-4
ASSLGLNTGELF | NA | TRBJ2-2 | TRBV7-7
ASSQDYTGFMNTEAF | NA | TRBJ1-1 | TRBV14
SVGEYTDTQY | NA | TRBJ2-3 | TRBV29-1